Below are 20 T cell receptor beta chains sequenced from a single sample in a study of OX40 agonist ivuxolimab in advanced cancers. Only in-frame clones appear in the TCRdb table, and some are missing; sequencing was by immunoSEQ multiplex PCR. This table holds fewer than 100,000 clones, approximately 90% found once. The material sequenced was CD4+ or CD8+ T cells sorted from blood, taken in a trial of the OX40 agonist ivuxolimab. The receptors derive from an adult with an advanced solid tumor such as melanoma, head and neck, liver or kidney cancer.

The chain uses TRBV2 and TRBJ2-3; TRBD2 matches 7 bases. Trimming removed 7 bases from V and 2 bases from J; junction bases left unmatched: 3. The germline gives CDR1 SNHLY, CDR2 FYNNEI. The CDR3 has 13 amino acids. The CDR3 DNA reads as TGTGCCAGCACTGCGGGAGACACAGATACGCAGTATTTT. Its translation: CASTAGDTDTQYF.

V and J are TRBV5-4 and TRBJ2-7; the D gene is possibly TRBD1 (6 bases). The CDR3 has 13 amino acids. The V end lost 4 bases, the J end lost 1 base, and 9 bases lay between the germline ends. Germline V CDR1 and CDR2: SGHNT, YYREEE (reference sequence). The CDR3 DNA reads as TGTGCCAGCAGCGTGGACAGATCCTACGAGCAGTACTTC. Encoded protein: CASSVDRSYEQYF.

CDR3 DNA sequence: TGTGCCAGCAGTCTGGGACAGGGGTACTCCTACGAGCAGTACTTC. Translation: CASSLGQGYSYEQYF. The chain is built from TRBV28 and TRBJ2-7; 10 bases fit TRBD1. Germline V gene lookup returns CDR1 MDHEN and CDR2 SYDVKM. CDR3 length equals 15 residues. V was clipped by 5 bases and J by 0 bases; unmatched bases: 4.

CDR3 sequence: CASSGTSGSVDRFF. The DNA for the CDR3 is TGCGCCAGCAGCGGGACTAGCGGGAGTGTAGACCGGTTCTTC. This chain links TRBV10-1 with TRBJ2-1, with 14 nucleotides matching TRBD2. The CDR3 length is 14 residues. Germline CDR1 is WNHNN and CDR2 is SYGVQD (reference sequence). V lost 6 bases and J lost 15; bases outside the gene matches: 10.

The gene calls are TRBV14 and TRBJ2-1; D gene uncertain. V lost 2 bases and J lost 0, with 11 bases in between. The CDR3 sequence is 16 residues long. Germline CDR1 and CDR2: SGHDN and FVKESK. The CDR3 loop reads CASSQIYRRSYNEQFF. The CDR3 nucleotides read TGTGCCAGCAGCCAAATTTACAGACGCTCCTACAATGAGCAGTTCTTC.

This clone was seen a handful of times. The DNA for the CDR3 is TGTGCCTGGAGTGTACAAGGGCCTGAGACCCAGTACTTC. The encoded protein is CAWSVQGPETQYF. This chain uses TRBV30 with TRBJ2-5; no clear D. This CDR3 is 13 amino acids long. Trimming removed 0 bases from V and 5 bases from J, with 10 bases in between. Germline V gene data show CDR1 as GTSNPN and CDR2 as SVGIG (reference sequence).

The V and J genes are TRBV6-5 and TRBJ2-6; D unresolved. Germline V gives CDR1 MNHEY, CDR2 SVGAGI. CDR3 length: 14 amino acids. Between the trimmed V and J ends, which lost 6 bases and 0 bases, there was a span of 6 bases. The CDR3 DNA sequence: TGTGCCAGCAGCACCAGCTCTGGGGCCAACGTCCTGACTTTC. Amino acids: CASSTSSGANVLTF.

This clone was seen a single time. The chain uses TRBV18 and TRBJ1-1; D is perhaps TRBD1 (6 bases). The CDR3 sequence is 14 residues long. Germline V gene sequence: CDR1 KGHSH, CDR2 LQKENI. The ends were cut back, 0 bases at V and 6 bases at J, with 11 bases in the middle. CDR3 protein: CASSPPQGLAEAFF. The CDR3 nucleotides are TGTGCCAGCTCACCACCTCAGGGGTTGGCTGAAGCTTTCTTT.

V and J are TRBV7-2 and TRBJ2-1; 7 positions agree with TRBD1. Germline V CDR1 and CDR2: SGHTA, FQGNSA. This CDR3 spans 15 amino acids. Trimming cost V 5 bases and J 4 bases; bases outside gene matches: 8. In DNA, the CDR3 is TGTGCCAGCAGCCCGCGCAGGGGGAATTACAATGAGCAGTTCTTC. This gives the protein CASSPRRGNYNEQFF.

The chain joins TRBV7-2 to TRBJ2-3, with a possible D match to TRBD2 (6 bases). V was cut by 6 bases and J by 4 bases, with 14 bases left in between. The length of the CDR3 is 14 residues. The germline CDR1 and CDR2 sequences are SGHTA and FQGNSA. DNA for the CDR3: TGTGCCAGCAGTTTCCCGGGAGCCCCAGATACGCAGTATTTT. Protein sequence: CASSFPGAPDTQYF.

The chain carries TRBV2 and TRBJ1-4; D may be TRBD1 (5 bases). The V end lost 3 bases, the J end lost 5 bases, and 13 bases lay between the germline ends. This CDR3 contains 15 residues. Germline V CDR1 and CDR2: SNHLY, FYNNEI. Here the CDR3 reads CASSDPWGSNEKLFF. CDR3 in DNA: TGTGCCAGCAGTGATCCGTGGGGGTCGAATGAAAAACTGTTTTTT. Together with reference TRBV2 and TRBJ1-4, the CDR3 gives the full variable domain: EPEVTQTPSHQVTQMGQEVILRCVPISNHLYFYWYRQILGQKVEFLVSFYNNEISEKSEIFDDQFSVERPDGSNFTLKIRSTKLEDSAMYFCASSDPWGSNEKLFFGSGTQLSVL.

The genes are TRBV7-2 and TRBJ2-2; D is undetermined. The CDR3 spans 16 residues. Trimming removed 5 bases from V and 1 base from J, with 14 bases in between. Germline V gene data show CDR1 as SGHTA and CDR2 as FQGNSA. The CDR3 loop reads CASSRKAEVNTGELFF. The CDR3 nucleotides read TGTGCCAGCAGCCGAAAGGCGGAAGTGAACACCGGGGAGCTGTTTTTT.

This chain's CDR3 is CASSQAGSGTDTQYF. CDR3 DNA sequence: TGCGCCAGCAGCCAAGCGGGTAGCGGCACAGATACGCAGTATTTT. The chain employs TRBV4-1 and TRBJ2-3; possible D gene TRBD2, 5 bases. The CDR3 sequence is 15 residues long. Germline-derived CDR1 and CDR2 are MGHRA and YSYEKL. V lost 1 base and J lost 1, with 9 bases in between.

The V and J genes are TRBV7-8 and TRBJ2-7; 11 bases are a match to TRBD2. V lost 0 bases to trimming and J lost 7 bases; unmatched junction nucleotides: 5. The CDR3 consists of 15 residues. Germline-derived CDR1 and CDR2 are SGHVS and FQNEAQ. CDR3 sequence (DNA): TGTGCCAGCAGCTTAGCACTAGCGGGAGTTGGGGAGCAGTACTTC. It codes for CASSLALAGVGEQYF.

CDR3 sequence: CASSQSDSSYNEQFF. The CDR3 DNA sequence: TGCGCCAGCAGCCAGTCGGACAGCTCCTACAATGAGCAGTTCTTC. V is TRBV4-3 and J is TRBJ2-1, with a weak D call TRBD1 (6 bases). Germline-derived CDR1 and CDR2 are LGHNA and YSLEER. Between the trimmed V and J ends, which lost 3 bases and 0 bases, there was a span of 9 bases. The CDR3 consists of 15 residues.

This chain connects TRBV27 to TRBJ2-5; 11 nucleotides match TRBD2. The CDR3 consists of 17 residues. Germline V lookup: CDR1 MNHEY, CDR2 SMNVEV (reference sequence). V trimming: 5 bases; J trimming: 3 bases; junction bases outside the gene matches: 11. Here the CDR3 DNA reads TGTGCCAGCAGTCCGACCTTAACTAGCGGGAGAAAAGAGACCCAGTACTTC. As protein: CASSPTLTSGRKETQYF.

The V gene is TRBV18, the J gene TRBJ1-2; D may be TRBD1 (6 bases). Germline CDR1 KGHSH, CDR2 LQKENI. Trimming left V 3 bases short and J 8 bases short, with 13 bases between. This CDR3 is 13 amino acids long. The CDR3 spells CASSPSRQEGYTF. CDR3 in DNA: TGTGCCAGCTCACCCTCTAGACAGGAGGGCTACACCTTC.

The J gene is TRBJ1-5, the V gene TRBV2; D gene ambiguous. Germline CDR1 and CDR2: SNHLY and FYNNEI. V was pared by 4 bases and J by 7 bases, with 11 bases between. The CDR3 extends over 13 amino acids. CDR3 loop: CASSVEVWQPQHF. The CDR3, as DNA: TGTGCCAGCAGTGTTGAGGTCTGGCAGCCCCAGCATTTT.

The V gene is TRBV28, the J gene TRBJ2-4, with D uncertain. This CDR3 contains 15 residues. Germline V lookup: CDR1 MDHEN, CDR2 SYDVKM. V was shortened by 1 base and J by 0 bases, with 7 bases between the two germline ends. The CDR3 DNA is TGTGCCAGCAGTTTATCCCGACTAGCCAAAAACATTCAGTACTTC. It is translated as CASSLSRLAKNIQYF.

The chain combines TRBV19 with TRBJ2-1, with 9 bases aligning to TRBD2. CDR3 size: 16 residues. Germline V gene data show CDR1 as LNHDA and CDR2 as SQIVND (reference sequence). The V gene end was trimmed by 5 bases and the J gene end by 2 bases; junction bases not matched to a gene: 7. The CDR3 DNA reads as TGTGCCAGTAGTCCCCGGGGCGGGAGGGCCTACAATGAGCAGTTCTTC. Its translation: CASSPRGGRAYNEQFF.